The 14 T cell receptor beta chains in this list originate from one sample, sequenced in a study of blood T cell repertoires in COVID-19. This table comes from immunoSEQ multiplex PCR, and its TCRdb copy is limited to in-frame clones, with some not included. This table has about 45,000 clones, approximately 86% appearing once. The sample taken for sequencing was peripheral blood. Receptors were obtained from a man older than 75 in a cohort sampled during active COVID-19.

The rearrangement uses TRBV27 and TRBJ2-2, with a possible D match to TRBD1 (6 bases). This CDR3 spans 15 amino acids. V lost 5 bases, J lost 3 bases, and 13 bases lay in between. Germline values: CDR1 MNHEY, CDR2 SMNVEV (reference sequence). CDR3 bases: TGTGCCAGCAGTCTTTACAGGGTCGACACCGGGGAGCTGTTTTTT. Amino acids: CASSLYRVDTGELFF.

The chain links TRBV7-8 to TRBJ1-1; TRBD1 matches at 9 bases. Unmatched junction bases numbered 4, after V lost 4 bases and J lost 4 bases. Germline CDR1 reads SGHVS; CDR2 reads FQNEAQ. CDR3 size: 14 residues. Written as DNA, the CDR3 is TGTGCCAGCAGCTCATCGACAGGGGGCACTGAAGCTTTCTTT. It specifies CASSSSTGGTEAFF.

J is TRBJ1-5 and V is TRBV29-1, with 9 bases fitting TRBD1. V lost 7 bases, J lost 5 bases, and 9 bases stayed unmatched. Germline CDR1 reads SQVTM; CDR2 reads ANQGSEA. The CDR3 contains 14 residues. The CDR3 region is CSARTGESDQPQHF. The CDR3 DNA reads TGCAGCGCCAGGACAGGGGAGAGCGATCAGCCCCAGCATTTT.

This chain joins TRBV2 and TRBJ1-5; 7 positions match TRBD1. CDR1 and CDR2 (germline): SNHLY, FYNNEI. This CDR3 comprises 14 residues. V shed 6 bases and J 5 bases; nucleotides not matched to a gene: 7. The CDR3 sequence is CASSERQGDQPQHF. The CDR3 DNA reads as TGTGCCAGCAGCGAACGACAGGGAGATCAGCCCCAGCATTTT.

This clone was detected a few times. The chain links TRBV10-3 to TRBJ1-5; D is unresolved. Germline loops: CDR1 ENHRY, CDR2 SYGVKD. The CDR3 is 15 residues long. V was clipped by 5 bases and J by 2 bases, with 13 bases between them. The CDR3 region is CAISPAMRGNQPQHF. The CDR3 DNA reads as TGTGCCATCAGTCCCGCGATGAGGGGCAATCAGCCCCAGCATTTT.

The rearrangement uses TRBV5-4 and TRBJ1-6; a possible D gene is TRBD1 (5 bases). Germline CDR1 reads SGHNT; CDR2 reads YYREEE (reference sequence). V lost 0 bases and J lost 9, with 16 bases in between. The CDR3 covers 16 residues. CDR3 nucleotide sequence: TGTGCCAGCAGCTTGGTAGGTCAGGGAGGTGGTTCACCCCTCCACTTT. As protein: CASSLVGQGGGSPLHF.

V is TRBV6-5 and J is TRBJ1-1; tentatively, D is TRBD1 (6 bases). Deletions cut 2 bases from V and 3 bases from J, with 16 bases between. The CDR3 runs to 16 residues. The germline gives CDR1 MNHEY, CDR2 SVGAGI. Written as DNA, the CDR3 is TGTGCCAGCAGTTACCGCCTCAGGGGAGGGGACACTGAAGCTTTCTTT. This codes for CASSYRLRGGDTEAFF.

V and J are TRBV6-1 and TRBJ2-5; D is unresolved. CDR1 MNHNS and CDR2 SASEGT come from the germline V gene. The CDR3 loop spans 12 amino acids. V shed 0 bases and J shed 5 bases, with 4 bases lying between them. The CDR3 sequence is CASSEAAETQYF. In DNA, the CDR3 is TGTGCCAGCAGTGAAGCCGCGGAGACCCAGTACTTC.

V gene TRBV7-2 combines with J gene TRBJ1-5, with a tentative D call TRBD1 (6 bases). The V gene lost 4 bases and the J gene lost 6 bases, with 16 bases spanning the gap. The CDR3 is made up of 15 amino acids. From germline, CDR1 is SGHTA and CDR2 FQGNSA. The CDR3 region has the DNA TGTGCCAGCAGCTCAAATGCGGGCAGGGGTCAGCCCCAGCATTTT. Amino acid sequence: CASSSNAGRGQPQHF.

This clone was observed a handful of times. The chain employs TRBV28 and TRBJ2-2, with no clear D. V was shortened by 2 bases and J by 0 bases, with 10 bases between the two germline ends. CDR3 length: 16 residues. The V gene's germline CDR1 is MDHEN and CDR2 SYDVKM. The DNA of the CDR3 is TGTGCCAGCAGTTTACGGAGATTCGCGAACACCGGGGAGCTGTTTTTT. Translated: CASSLRRFANTGELFF.

This clone was seen more than once but under ten times. The rearrangement joins TRBV9 to TRBJ1-3, with TRBD1 matching over 7 bases. V lost 1 base and J lost 4; bases outside the gene matches: 2. This CDR3 region has 14 residues. CDR1 and CDR2 from the germline V gene are SGDLS and YYNGEE. For the CDR3, the DNA is TGTGCCAGCAGCGTACAGGACAGGGGAAACACCATATATTTT. This sequence encodes CASSVQDRGNTIYF.

The gene calls are TRBV20-1 and TRBJ2-2, with 7 bases lining up with TRBD1. The V gene's germline CDR1 is DFQATT and CDR2 SNEGSKA (reference sequence). The J segment lost 6 bases and the V segment lost 4 bases, leaving 11 bases of the junction unmatched. The CDR3 sequence is 15 residues long. CDR3 protein: CSATDREGLAGELFF. CDR3 nucleotides: TGCAGTGCTACTGACAGGGAAGGGTTGGCCGGGGAGCTGTTTTTT.

This chain connects TRBV19 to TRBJ2-7, with 9 bases identical to TRBD1. The J segment lost 1 base and the V segment lost 5 bases, leaving 12 bases of the junction unmatched. The CDR3 runs to 17 residues. Germline V gene lookup returns CDR1 LNHDA and CDR2 SQIVND (reference sequence). The CDR3 nucleotides read TGTGCCAGTAGTCCAATGCCGGGGACAGGGTTATCCTACGAGCAGTACTTC. Translating it yields CASSPMPGTGLSYEQYF.

The rearrangement uses TRBV7-2 and TRBJ2-7, with D possibly TRBD1 on 6 matching bases. The V and J ends lost 0 bases and 5 bases respectively, with 11 bases between them. This CDR3 spans 14 amino acids. Per germline, CDR1 SGHTA and CDR2 FQGNSA. The CDR3 here is CASSLAPGADEQYF. The DNA for the CDR3 is TGTGCCAGCAGCTTAGCTCCAGGGGCGGACGAGCAGTACTTC.